This TCR beta chain was identified during a study of identical twins. Findings and limits, study-wide: Reduced insertions were recorded for abundant cord blood beta clonotypes, with no such pattern in memory repertoires.

The V and J ends lost 4 bases and 5 bases, in that order; junction bases with no gene match: 4. CDR3 length: 15 residues. Germline loops: CDR1 LGHDT, CDR2 YNNKEL (reference sequence). The table lists this clonotype with many counts. Its antigen is still unknown. TCRdb reprocessed the 5' RACE reads via MiXCR and lists one record per CDR3 protein. The sample records hundreds of thousands of distinct CDR3 sequences, around 8% being singletons. This sample was also put to use in a study of yellow fever vaccine responses in identical twins. That work contributes: Twins reportedly appeared to share part of their vaccine T cell response while keeping part individual.

The sequence was collected from a young woman in good health. The genes are TRBV3-1 and TRBJ1-4; 10 bases fit TRBD1. Source material: memory (CD45RO+) T cells sorted from blood. In nucleotides, the CDR3 is TGTGCCAGCAGCCCTCCGACAGGGGGCAATGAAAAACTGTTTTTT. It yields the protein CASSPPTGGNEKLFF.